Listed below are T cell receptor beta chains from one sample, sequenced in a study of CD8+ T cells in alopecia areata. TCRdb's copy holds only in-frame clones and misses some; the assay was immunoSEQ multiplex PCR. The data hold about 200,000 clones, with 50% to 60% observed a single time. The starting material was CD4+ T cells sorted from blood, obtained at week 0. These receptors came from a human donor with alopecia areata. The CDR3 runs from the conserved cysteine through the conserved F or W. The D gene is left open where the match is weak. Size tells how often a clone was seen (once, few, many) or the class of an expanded clone, and some rows leave it out.

clone_size,v_call,j_call,d_call,cdr3_nt,cdr3_aa
NA,TRBV25-1,TRBJ2-7,NA,TGTGCCACTGCACACAGACAGCACCACGAGCAGTACTTC,CATAHRQHHEQYF
NA,TRBV5-1,TRBJ2-1,TRBD1,TGCGCCAGCAGCTGGGACAGGGTCAATGAGCAGTTCTTC,CASSWDRVNEQFF
once,TRBV6-5,TRBJ1-1,NA,TGTGCCAGCAATAGAGTGCTGGGCACTGAAGCTTTCTTT,CASNRVLGTEAFF
NA,TRBV2,TRBJ1-6,TRBD1,TGTGCCAGAAGTCCTCCGGGACAGGGTAATTCACCCCTCCACTTT,CARSPPGQGNSPLHF
NA,TRBV5-1,TRBJ1-2,NA,TGCGCCAGCAGCCCCGAGGAGGGGGGCTACACCTTC,CASSPEEGGYTF
NA,TRBV7-9,TRBJ2-3,TRBD2,TGTGCCAGCAGCTTAGCAAGCGGGGCAGATACGCAGTATTTT,CASSLASGADTQYF
NA,TRBV5-1,TRBJ2-1,TRBD1,TGCGCCAGCAGCCCGGGACAGGGGGCCTACAATGAGCAGTTCTTC,CASSPGQGAYNEQFF
NA,TRBV2,TRBJ1-2,TRBD1,TGTGCCAGCAGACCTACCGACAGGGTAGGTGGCTACACCTTC,CASRPTDRVGGYTF
NA,TRBV15,TRBJ2-5,TRBD1,TGTGCCACCAGCAGAGATCCCGGGACAGGGGGCGAAAAGGGGGAGACCCAGTACTTC,CATSRDPGTGGEKGETQYF
NA,TRBV15,TRBJ1-1,NA,TGTGCCACCCACGACCCGAACACTGAAGCTTTCTTT,CATHDPNTEAFF
few,TRBV10-3,TRBJ2-7,NA,TGTGCCATCAGGGGTAACTACGAGCAGTACTTC,CAIRGNYEQYF
few,TRBV30,TRBJ2-4,NA,TGTGCCTGGAGTCAAAGGACAGATAGGATTCAGTACTTC,CAWSQRTDRIQYF
NA,TRBV7-2,TRBJ2-7,TRBD1,TGTGCCAGCAGCGTTGAGAGGGGGCTAACCTACGAGCAGTACTTC,CASSVERGLTYEQYF
once,TRBV25-1,TRBJ2-3,TRBD1,TGTGCCAGCAGTGTTGGACAGGCCACAGATACGCAGTATTTT,CASSVGQATDTQYF
NA,TRBV4-1,TRBJ1-5,NA,TGCGCCAGCAGCCATTCCAGGGTTGACCGGGCCTCGGACTGGGTAGGTCAGCCCCAGCATTTT,CASSHSRVDRASDWVGQPQHF
few,TRBV28,TRBJ2-7,NA,TGTGCCAGCAGTTTAGGCGGCTACCCGACCTACGAGCAGTACTTC,CASSLGGYPTYEQYF
NA,TRBV29-1,TRBJ2-7,NA,TGCAGCGTGGGGCCCCGGCAGGGGCCCTACGAGCAGTACTTC,CSVGPRQGPYEQYF
NA,TRBV20-1,TRBJ2-3,NA,TGCAGTGCTAGCCTACATGATACGCAGTATTTT,CSASLHDTQYF
NA,TRBV5-1,TRBJ1-2,NA,TGCGCCAGCAGCGCCTCAGGTGCGGATGGCTACACCTTC,CASSASGADGYTF
NA,TRBV19,TRBJ1-1,NA,TGTGCCAGTGCCTATGGCCCAGCGAACACTGAAGCTTTCTTT,CASAYGPANTEAFF
NA,TRBV29-1,TRBJ1-2,NA,TGCAGCGTTGAAACCAGAATCTATGGCTACACCTTC,CSVETRIYGYTF
NA,TRBV9,TRBJ1-1,NA,TGTGCCAGCAGCGTAGGGTCGAGAACTGAAGCTTTCTTT,CASSVGSRTEAFF
NA,TRBV2,TRBJ1-1,NA,TGTGCCAGCCGAGTAGAAGGACGTCCTTTCTTT,CASRVEGRPFF
NA,TRBV30,TRBJ2-7,NA,TGTGCCTGGAGTAGGGACAACTACGAGCAGTACTTC,CAWSRDNYEQYF
many,TRBV29-1,TRBJ2-1,TRBD1,TGCAGCGTTGAAGTAGGGACAGGGCTCGGCAATGAGCAGTTCTTC,CSVEVGTGLGNEQFF
few,TRBV4-1,TRBJ2-5,NA,TGCGCCAGCAGCCAAGATGGTACGGTGAGGGGAGAGACCCAGTACTTC,CASSQDGTVRGETQYF
NA,TRBV1,TRBJ2-7,NA,TGCACCAGCAGCCACTTCGGGGCGGGAGACGGCGAGCAGTACTTC,CTSSHFGAGDGEQYF
few,TRBV7-3,TRBJ2-3,TRBD2,TGTGCCAGCAGCGGTCCGGGACTAGCGGGGGGCACAGATACGCAGTATTTT,CASSGPGLAGGTDTQYF
NA,TRBV15,TRBJ1-2,NA,TGTGCCACCAGCAGAGATCGAGTGGGCTACACCTTC,CATSRDRVGYTF
NA,TRBV7-3,TRBJ2-2,TRBD1,TGTGCCAGCAGCCGGGACAGGGACACCGGGGAGCTGTTTTTT,CASSRDRDTGELFF
NA,TRBV30,TRBJ1-6,TRBD1,TGTGCCTGGAGTATGGGACAGGGATATAATTCACCCCTCCACTTT,CAWSMGQGYNSPLHF
NA,TRBV29-1,TRBJ1-1,NA,TGCAGCGTTAGTTCTTTGGTGAACACTGAAGCTTTCTTT,CSVSSLVNTEAFF
few,TRBV11-3,TRBJ2-1,NA,TGTGCCAGCAGCAAAGAGGAGAACCGACTGTTCTTC,CASSKEENRLFF
NA,TRBV29-1,TRBJ1-1,NA,TGCAGCGTTCAGGGTGGGAACACTGAAGCTTTCTTT,CSVQGGNTEAFF
NA,TRBV18,TRBJ1-5,NA,TGTGCCAGCGCCCTGAGGGACGGTCAGCCCCAGCATTTT,CASALRDGQPQHF
NA,TRBV2,TRBJ2-1,NA,TGTGCCAGCAGTGGTCGTATCAATGAGCAGTTCTTC,CASSGRINEQFF
NA,TRBV29-1,TRBJ1-1,NA,TGCAGCGTCGGACACTCGAACACTGAAGCTTTCTTT,CSVGHSNTEAFF
NA,TRBV15,TRBJ2-4,TRBD1,TGTGCCACCAGCAGAGACCCAGGGGGCTCGTCCAAAAACATTCAGTACTTC,CATSRDPGGSSKNIQYF
NA,TRBV30,TRBJ2-7,NA,TGTGCCTGGAGTGTAGGCGGGCTCGCTTCCTACGAGCAGTACTTC,CAWSVGGLASYEQYF
NA,TRBV5-4,TRBJ2-5,TRBD1,TGTGCCAGCAGCTTGGGTGACAGGGGACAAGAGACCCAGTACTTC,CASSLGDRGQETQYF
NA,TRBV5-1,TRBJ2-7,NA,TGCGCCAGCAGCTTGATTGCAGGATACTACGAGCAGTACTTC,CASSLIAGYYEQYF
NA,TRBV9,TRBJ2-1,TRBD1,TGTGCCAGCAGCGCCCGGGACAGGACCTACAATGAGCAGTTCTTC,CASSARDRTYNEQFF
NA,TRBV5-5,TRBJ2-3,TRBD2,TGTGCCAGCAGAACCGGAGGGAGGGCCCTAGATACGCAGTATTTT,CASRTGGRALDTQYF
NA,TRBV5-1,TRBJ1-2,NA,TGCGCCAGCGGCCAGCGGGGCTACACCTTC,CASGQRGYTF
NA,TRBV14,TRBJ2-7,TRBD2,TGTGCCAGCAGCCAAGGAGCGGGGGGCCGCGAGCAGTACTTC,CASSQGAGGREQYF
NA,TRBV29-1,TRBJ2-1,TRBD2,TGCAGCGTTCCTCCGGGGGGGCGAAATGAGCAGTTCTTC,CSVPPGGRNEQFF
NA,TRBV5-1,TRBJ2-1,TRBD2,TGCGCCAGCAGCTTGGTAGGGACTAGCGGGAGAGGGAATGAGCAGTTCTTC,CASSLVGTSGRGNEQFF
few,TRBV5-1,TRBJ1-4,NA,TGCGCCAGCAGCCCTAACGGGAGGGATGAAAAACTGTTTTTT,CASSPNGRDEKLFF
NA,TRBV30,TRBJ2-5,TRBD1,TGTGCCTGGAGTGCCCGAGCCCCACCCGGGACAGGGGCGGCGGAGACCCAGTACTTC,CAWSARAPPGTGAAETQYF
NA,TRBV5-1,TRBJ1-5,NA,TGCGCCAGACCCGACTCAACCTATAGCAATCAGCCCCAGCATTTT,CARPDSTYSNQPQHF
NA,TRBV29-1,TRBJ2-1,NA,TGCAGCGCTGACCTCTCCTACAATGAGCAGTTCTTC,CSADLSYNEQFF
NA,TRBV19,TRBJ2-5,NA,TGTGCCAGTAGTATAGATGGGGGGATCCAGACCCAGTACTTC,CASSIDGGIQTQYF
few,TRBV29-1,TRBJ2-4,NA,TGCAGCGTCGACCCCGTTGGAGGGGGCGCCAAAAACATTCAGTACTTC,CSVDPVGGGAKNIQYF
few,TRBV29-1,TRBJ1-6,NA,TGCAGCTTTGGGGGGAGGGTTGAATCACCCCTCCACTTT,CSFGGRVESPLHF
few,TRBV7-9,TRBJ1-2,NA,TGTGCCAGCAGCCTTACAGGGCGAGGTGGCTACACCTTC,CASSLTGRGGYTF
few,TRBV7-2,TRBJ2-2,NA,TGTGCCAGCAGTGCAGCGGCAGGGGCCAAAAACACCGGGGAGCTGTTTTTT,CASSAAAGAKNTGELFF
NA,TRBV30,TRBJ2-2,NA,TGTGCCTGGAGGAAAGGCTCGAACACCGGGGAGCTGTTTTTT,CAWRKGSNTGELFF
NA,TRBV2,TRBJ1-2,NA,TGTGCCAGCATGTCGAGGACTCCTTATGGCTACACCTTC,CASMSRTPYGYTF
NA,TRBV30,TRBJ2-5,NA,TGTGCCTGGAGTGCAGACAGCTGGGAGACCCAGTACTTC,CAWSADSWETQYF